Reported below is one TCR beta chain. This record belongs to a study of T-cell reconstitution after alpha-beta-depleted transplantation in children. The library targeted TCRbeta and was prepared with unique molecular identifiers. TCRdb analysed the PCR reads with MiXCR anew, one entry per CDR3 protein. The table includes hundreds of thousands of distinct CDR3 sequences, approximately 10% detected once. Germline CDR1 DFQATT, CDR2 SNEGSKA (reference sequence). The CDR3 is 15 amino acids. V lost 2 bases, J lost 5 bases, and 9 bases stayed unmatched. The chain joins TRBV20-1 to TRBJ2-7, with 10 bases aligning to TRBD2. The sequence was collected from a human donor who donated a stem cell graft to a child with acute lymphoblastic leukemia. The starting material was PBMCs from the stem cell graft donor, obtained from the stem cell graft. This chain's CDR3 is CSARRTGLAKNEQYF. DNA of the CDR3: TGCAGTGCTAGAAGAACGGGACTAGCGAAGAACGAGCAGTACTTC.